The 9 T cell receptor beta chains below all came from one sample that was sequenced in a study of vaccination effects on CD4 cells after COVID-19. Antigen specificity for these receptors is unknown. This table comes from immunoSEQ multiplex PCR, and its TCRdb copy is limited to in-frame clones, with some not included. The profile shows fewer than 75,000 clones, 78% of them singletons. Subsequent to less than twelve days of culture, CD4+ T cells were isolated. All study participants received two doses of BNT162b2 or mRNA-1273 vaccine. Sequenced material: CD4+ T cells from PBMCs cultured without peptide, taken after COVID-19 vaccination. The receptors come from a human donor who received a COVID-19 vaccine.

The chain has TRBV4-2 and TRBJ1-2, with 7 bases aligning to TRBD1. Trimming at V came to 0 bases and at J to 2 bases, leaving 3 bases not matched to a gene. The CDR3 contains 15 residues. Germline CDR1 and CDR2: LGHNA and YNFKEQ. CDR3 sequence: CASSQEAGGNYGYTF. CDR3 bases: TGTGCCAGCAGCCAAGAGGCAGGGGGAAACTATGGCTACACCTTC.

The rearrangement uses TRBV5-1 and TRBJ1-4; the D gene is possibly TRBD1 (5 bases). CDR1 and CDR2 from the germline V gene are SGHRS and YFSETQ. With 0 bases removed from V and 3 bases from J, the gap between germline ends came to 6 bases. CDR3 length: 14 residues. The CDR3 coding sequence is TGCGCCAGCAGCTTGGCCAGGGCTAATGAAAAACTGTTTTTT. Translated: CASSLARANEKLFF.

The J gene is TRBJ1-2, the V gene TRBV2; D ambiguous. V shed 7 bases and J shed 8 bases, with 11 bases lying between them. CDR3 size: 11 residues. Germline-derived CDR1 and CDR2 are SNHLY and FYNNEI. CDR3 bases: TGTGCCAGCATTAGCCAGAGGGGCTACACCTTC. It translates to CASISQRGYTF.

The rearrangement uses TRBV5-4 and TRBJ2-4; 7 bases line up with TRBD1. The germline V gene encodes CDR1 SGHNT and CDR2 YYREEE (reference sequence). J lost 4 bases, V lost 2 bases, and 6 bases had no gene match. The CDR3 extends over 15 amino acids. The CDR3 DNA is TGTGCCAGCAGCTTTGCCGGGACAGCTAAAAACATTCAGTACTTC. Protein sequence: CASSFAGTAKNIQYF.

This chain uses TRBV6-5 with TRBJ2-7; tentative D call: TRBD1 (6 bases). CDR3 length: 13 residues. Germline CDR1 reads MNHEY; CDR2 reads SVGAGI. The ends were cut back, 4 bases at V and 4 bases at J, with 11 bases in the middle. The CDR3 region has the DNA TGTGCCAGCAGTTCAGGGACATCTTACGAGCAGTACTTC. Translated, it gives CASSSGTSYEQYF.

The chain is built from TRBV28 and TRBJ2-7, with D possibly being TRBD1 (7 bases). Germline assignment: CDR1 MDHEN and CDR2 SYDVKM. CDR3 size: 15 residues. Trimming stripped 4 bases from V and 4 bases from J, with 17 bases between. The chain's CDR3 is CASSSGGGERYEQYF. CDR3 DNA: TGTGCCAGCAGTTCTGGAGGGGGCGAAAGATACGAGCAGTACTTC.

The chain joins TRBV5-1 to TRBJ1-5; D gene unclear. The CDR3 has 14 amino acids. V lost 1 base and J lost 2, with 7 bases in between. Germline assignment: CDR1 SGHRS and CDR2 YFSETQ. In DNA, the CDR3 is TGCGCCAGCAGCTTGTCCAGCGGCAATCAGCCCCAGCATTTT. This encodes CASSLSSGNQPQHF.

The chain has TRBV11-2 and TRBJ2-1; 9 positions agree with TRBD1. This CDR3 has 17 residues. The junction had 9 bases not matched to a gene; V was cut back by 0 bases and J by 6 bases. CDR1 and CDR2 from the germline V gene are SGHAT and FQNNGV. The CDR3 DNA sequence: TGTGCCAGCAGCTTAGAGGGGACAGGGAGGTTGAGCAATGAGCAGTTCTTC. Translation: CASSLEGTGRLSNEQFF. Together with reference TRBV11-2 and TRBJ2-1, the CDR3 gives the full variable domain: EAGVAQSPRYKIIEKRQSVAFWCNPISGHATLYWYQQILGQGPKLLIQFQNNGVVDDSQLPKDRFSAERLKGVDSTLKIQPAKLEDSAVYLCASSLEGTGRLSNEQFFGPGTRLTVL.

This clone was recorded only once. The genes are TRBV5-1 and TRBJ1-1; D is uncertain. The CDR3 is made up of 13 amino acids. Germline values: CDR1 SGHRS, CDR2 YFSETQ. The ends were cut back, 0 bases at V and 2 bases at J, with 5 bases in the middle. This CDR3 is CASSLDSNTEAFF. The DNA of the CDR3 is TGCGCCAGCAGCTTGGACTCTAACACTGAAGCTTTCTTT.